A selection of T cell receptor beta chains follows, all from one sample in a study of blood T cell repertoires in COVID-19. Assay: immunoSEQ multiplex PCR; the TCRdb copy retains only in-frame clones and omits some. The profile shows around 69,000 clones, nearly 90% of them singletons. The specimen was peripheral blood. All receptors come from a woman in her forties or fifties with active COVID-19. The CDR3 runs from the conserved cysteine through the conserved F or W. The D gene is left open where the match is weak. The size of a clone is reported for some rows only, either as once, few or many, or as a class for expanded clones.

>-|-|TRBJ1-3|TRBV29-1
TGTGCGGGGGGGGGCTCTGGAAACACCATATATTTT
CAGGGSGNTIYF
>-|-|TRBJ2-7|TRBV2
TGTGCCAGCAGCGAGAAGCGGTTGGGCGGCCTCGGGGAGCAGTACTTC
CASSEKRLGGLGEQYF
>-|-|TRBJ1-2|TRBV27
TGTGCCAGCAGTCCCTACAGGGTTCAGGAGGGCTACACCTTC
CASSPYRVQEGYTF
>-|few|TRBJ1-2|TRBV2
TGTGCCAGCAGTGCCAGGGGTGATGGCTACACCTTC
CASSARGDGYTF
>TRBD1|medium-sized|TRBJ1-4|TRBV9
TGTGCCAGCAGCACGACAGGGGGCAATGAAAAACTGTTTTTT
CASSTTGGNEKLFF
>-|-|TRBJ2-2|TRBV7-9
TGTGCCAGCAAGCCCACTAGCCCCGGGGAGCTGTTTTTT
CASKPTSPGELFF
>TRBD2|once|TRBJ2-1|TRBV7-2
TGTGCCAGCAGCAAACGCGGACTAGCGCGGGATGAGCAGTTCTTC
CASSKRGLARDEQFF
>-|-|TRBJ1-5|TRBV28
TGTGCCAGCAGTTTATGGGACAAACAGCCCCAGCATTTT
CASSLWDKQPQHF
>-|once|TRBJ1-1|TRBV2
TGTGCCAGCCGGGGGGCGCCCGGCACTGAAGCTTTCTTT
CASRGAPGTEAFF
>TRBD1|once|TRBJ2-2|TRBV24-1
TGTGCCACCAGTGATTTGCGAAGAGGACAGGGGAACACCGGGGAGCTGTTTTTT
CATSDLRRGQGNTGELFF
>-|-|TRBJ1-1|TRBV5-1
TGCGCCAGCAGCTTGGGCGGGCGTCAGAAGAACACTGAAGCTTTCTTT
CASSLGGRQKNTEAFF
>-|-|TRBJ2-7|TRBV9
TGTGCCAGCAGCGTTAGCGTCTCGGCCTACGAGCAGTACTTC
CASSVSVSAYEQYF
>-|once|TRBJ2-3|TRBV29-1
TGCAGCGTCCCGGGACTCCTGCCCACAGATACGCAGTATTTT
CSVPGLLPTDTQYF
>-|-|TRBJ1-2|TRBV28
TGTGCCAGCAGTTTTCAGTCTAACTATGGCTACACCTTC
CASSFQSNYGYTF
>TRBD1|few|TRBJ1-5|TRBV30
TGTGCCTGGAGTCCGAAGGACAGGGTCAATCAGCCCCAGCATTTT
CAWSPKDRVNQPQHF
>-|-|TRBJ1-4|TRBV2
TGTGCCAGCAGCTTGAGGGACTCGTCCGTGTTTTTT
CASSLRDSSVFF
>TRBD1|-|TRBJ2-3|TRBV11-2
TGTGCCAGCAGCTCGGGCGGGGACAGGATTTCAGATACGCAGTATTTT
CASSSGGDRISDTQYF
>-|-|TRBJ2-1|TRBV15
TGTGCCACCAGCAGAGATCGGCAGCTGGGCAGCTATGAGCAGTTCTTC
CATSRDRQLGSYEQFF
>-|-|TRBJ1-1|TRBV9
TGTGCCAGCAGCCCCCCATGGGGGGACACTGAAGCTTTCTTT
CASSPPWGDTEAFF
>TRBD2|-|TRBJ2-7|TRBV3-1/TRBV3-2
TGTGCCAGCAGCCTCGGGACTAGCGGAACCTACGAGCAGTACTTC
CASSLGTSGTYEQYF
>TRBD1|-|TRBJ2-5|TRBV7-9
TGTGCCAGCAGCTTAGGGGTGACAGGGGGGACGGGCCAAGAGACCCAGTACTTC
CASSLGVTGGTGQETQYF
>-|-|TRBJ1-4|TRBV5-1
TGCGCCAGCAGCTTGGGTCAGGCGGGGAGCGAAAAACTGTTTTTT
CASSLGQAGSEKLFF
>-|-|TRBJ1-1|TRBV7-9
TGTGCCAGCAGCTTAGTAATGGGGGGACGGCTCCTCGCAGCTTTCTTT
CASSLVMGGRLLAAFF
>-|-|TRBJ2-5|TRBV12-3/TRBV12-4
TGTGCCAGCAGTTTGAGCCCGGAGACCCAGTACTTC
CASSLSPETQYF
>TRBD1|-|TRBJ1-6|TRBV18
TGTGCCAGCTCACCAACGAAGGGGGCCGTGGCACCCCTCCACTTT
CASSPTKGAVAPLHF
>TRBD2|-|TRBJ2-1|TRBV27
TGTGCCAGCAGTAAGACTAGCGGGAGGCTAAATGAGCAGTTCTTC
CASSKTSGRLNEQFF
>TRBD2|once|TRBJ2-5|TRBV19
TGTGCCAGTAGTATACCGAGAGGCCTAGCGGGAGGGGTGGAGACCCAGTACTTC
CASSIPRGLAGGVETQYF
>TRBD2|once|TRBJ2-7|TRBV5-1
TGCGCCAGCAGCTCAGGGACTAGCGGGAGGGCCGTCTACGAGCAGTACTTC
CASSSGTSGRAVYEQYF
>TRBD1|-|TRBJ1-2|TRBV9
TGTGCCAGCAGCGTAGGACAGGGAGAGAACTATGGCTACACCTTC
CASSVGQGENYGYTF
>-|-|TRBJ2-7|TRBV5-1
TGCGCCAGCACCCAAGGCCCGGGGTCCTACGAGCAGTACTTC
CASTQGPGSYEQYF
>TRBD2|-|TRBJ2-7|TRBV27
TGTGCCAGCAGTTTTCTTGGACACCCGGGACTAGCGGACTCCTACGAGCAGTACTTC
CASSFLGHPGLADSYEQYF
>-|-|TRBJ1-4|TRBV12-5
TGTGCTAGTGGTTTGGTACTGGTCGGTGCAACTAATGAAAAACTGTTTTTT
CASGLVLVGATNEKLFF
>TRBD2|few|TRBJ2-2|TRBV7-3
TGTGCCAGCAGTTTGGGCCCTAGCGGGGTCACCGGGGAGCTGTTTTTT
CASSLGPSGVTGELFF
>-|once|TRBJ2-7|TRBV27
TGTGCCAGCAGTCCTTTGAGCTCCTACGAGCAGTACTTC
CASSPLSSYEQYF
>-|few|TRBJ2-3|TRBV21-1
TGTGCCAGCAGCCGGACAGGGACGGGACTAGCGGGAGGCCCCGTCCCAGATACGCAGTATTTT
CASSRTGTGLAGGPVPDTQYF
>TRBD2|-|TRBJ2-7|TRBV5-1
TGCGCCAGCAGCTTGGGTGGCGGGAGCTCCTACGAGCAGTACTTC
CASSLGGGSSYEQYF
>-|-|TRBJ2-7|TRBV21-1
TGTGCCAGCAGCAAAGAACAGGTTAGCGGGACTTCCTCCTACGAGCAGTACTTC
CASSKEQVSGTSSYEQYF
>TRBD2|-|TRBJ2-3|TRBV5-1
TGCGCCAGCAGCTCTAGCGGTTCCTCCAATACGCAGTATTTT
CASSSSGSSNTQYF
>TRBD2|-|TRBJ2-1|TRBV28
TGTGCCAGCAGTTCCAAGTCTAGCGGGAGCTCCTACAATGAGCAGTTCTTC
CASSSKSSGSSYNEQFF